One and the same sample provided the 29 T cell receptor beta chains below, sequenced in a study of T cell changes during pregnancy in multiple sclerosis. Here immunoSEQ multiplex PCR was the method, and the copy in TCRdb shows in-frame clones only, minus some. The data contain some 120,000 clones, 80% to 95% of them singletons. Here the sequenced sample was peripheral blood, taken in the third trimester of pregnancy. These receptors were obtained from a female donor with multiple sclerosis, enrolled in a pregnancy study.

The chain has TRBV6-1 and TRBJ2-7; TRBD1 agrees at 11 bases. The CDR3 totals 15 residues. V shed 1 base and J 7 bases; nucleotides not matched to a gene: 6. Per germline, CDR1 MNHNS and CDR2 SASEGT. CDR3 DNA sequence: TGTGCCAGCAGTGAAGAGGACAGGGGGCGAAGAGAGCAGTACTTC. Translated, it gives CASSEEDRGRREQYF.

The chain employs TRBV30 and TRBJ1-4, with a possible D match to TRBD1 (5 bases). Germline V gene lookup returns CDR1 GTSNPN and CDR2 SVGIG (reference sequence). Trimming stripped 1 base from V and 0 bases from J, with 15 bases between. The CDR3 consists of 17 residues. CDR3 loop: CAWSAPRRAATNEKLFF. The DNA for the CDR3 is TGTGCCTGGAGTGCCCCCCGCAGGGCCGCAACTAATGAAAAACTGTTTTTT.

The J gene is TRBJ2-5, the V gene TRBV5-5, with 8 bases aligning to TRBD2. V lost 2 bases, J lost 0 bases, and 3 bases stayed unmatched. The CDR3 is 15 amino acids. CDR1 is SGHKS, CDR2 YYEKEE, per germline (reference sequence). Here the CDR3 reads CASSLAGVNQETQYF. Written as DNA, the CDR3 is TGTGCCAGCAGCTTAGCGGGGGTAAACCAAGAGACCCAGTACTTC.

The genes are TRBV19 and TRBJ1-5; 8 positions agree with TRBD1. V lost 8 bases and J lost 5; bases outside the gene matches: 5. There are 13 residues in the CDR3. CDR1 is LNHDA, CDR2 SQIVND, per germline (reference sequence). The DNA of the CDR3 is TGTGCCAGTCGTGGACAGGGTGATCAGCCCCAGCATTTT. It translates to CASRGQGDQPQHF.

This rearrangement joins TRBV9 to TRBJ2-3; 11 bases are shared with TRBD2. In germline, CDR1 is SGDLS, CDR2 YYNGEE. This CDR3 is built from 15 residues. Trimming cost V 2 bases and J 1 base; bases outside gene matches: 0. Written as DNA, the CDR3 is TGTGCCAGCAGCGTTAGCGGGGGGGGCACAGATACGCAGTATTTT. It yields the protein CASSVSGGGTDTQYF.

A single count supports this clone. The chain is built from TRBV2 and TRBJ1-1, with D uncertain. Trimming stripped 2 bases from V and 5 bases from J, with 12 bases between. CDR1 and CDR2 (germline): SNHLY, FYNNEI. The CDR3 runs 14 residues. The CDR3 DNA reads as TGTGCCAGCAGTGAAACGGGGAAGAGGACTGAAGCTTTCTTT. Protein product: CASSETGKRTEAFF.

J is TRBJ2-7 and V is TRBV28; tentative D call: TRBD1 (6 bases). The V and J ends lost 5 bases and 7 bases respectively, with 12 bases between them. CDR3 size: 12 residues. Germline lookup yields CDR1 MDHEN and CDR2 SYDVKM. CDR3 loop: CASSLDSREQYF. For the CDR3, the DNA is TGTGCCAGCAGTCTGGACAGCAGGGAGCAGTACTTC.

V usage is TRBV7-3 and J usage is TRBJ2-2; tentatively, D is TRBD2 (6 bases). Germline CDR1 and CDR2: SGHTA and FQGTGA. Trimming took off 5 bases at V and 1 base at J, with 8 bases between the two ends. This CDR3 contains 14 residues. The CDR3 sequence is CASSLARNTGELFF. The CDR3 region has the DNA TGTGCCAGCAGCCTAGCGCGGAACACCGGGGAGCTGTTTTTT.

V is TRBV19 and J is TRBJ2-7, with D tentatively TRBD2 (5 bases). In germline, CDR1 is LNHDA, CDR2 SQIVND (reference sequence). CDR3 length: 15 residues. V lost 6 bases to trimming and J lost 2 bases, with 17 bases between them. The CDR3 sequence is CASRNPRAPPYEQYF. CDR3 nucleotides: TGTGCCAGTAGAAATCCGAGGGCACCCCCCTACGAGCAGTACTTC.

This clone was found once. The chain recombines TRBV6-1 with TRBJ1-1; D perhaps matches TRBD1 (5 bases). The CDR3 spans 15 residues. Trimming stripped 3 bases from V and 5 bases from J, with 16 bases between. Germline values: CDR1 MNHNS, CDR2 SASEGT. CDR3 DNA sequence: TGTGCCAGCAGTGACCGGCAGGGTACGTGGACTGAAGCTTTCTTT. Its protein is CASSDRQGTWTEAFF.

The rearrangement joins TRBV12-1 to TRBJ2-7; the D call in the table, TRBD2, was not verified against the DNA. TRBV12-1 is listed as a pseudogene. This CDR3 is built from 12 residues. CDR3 nucleotide sequence: TGTGCCAGCAGCTCGAGCTCCTACGAGCAGTACTTC. This gives the protein CASSSSSYEQYF.

This chain connects TRBV2 to TRBJ2-1, with TRBD2 identical over 12 bases. The V and J ends lost 5 bases and 3 bases, in that order; junction bases with no gene match: 2. CDR3 length: 15 amino acids. Germline lookup yields CDR1 SNHLY and CDR2 FYNNEI. The chain's CDR3 is CASSRTSGDYNEQFF. CDR3 DNA: TGTGCCAGCAGTCGGACTAGCGGGGACTACAATGAGCAGTTCTTC.

This chain joins TRBV18 and TRBJ2-3, with D possibly TRBD1 on 6 matching bases. Germline CDR1 reads KGHSH; CDR2 reads LQKENI. Trimming pared 3 bases from V and 0 bases from J, leaving 13 bases between. This CDR3 comprises 16 residues. Here the CDR3 reads CASSPLGGGSTDTQYF. The DNA of the CDR3 is TGTGCCAGCTCACCCCTTGGGGGCGGCAGCACAGATACGCAGTATTTT.

The chain links TRBV9 to TRBJ1-2; the D is unclear. The CDR3 sequence is 15 residues long. Germline V gives CDR1 SGDLS, CDR2 YYNGEE. V was clipped by 4 bases and J by 5 bases, with 18 bases between them. The CDR3 DNA reads TGTGCCAGCAGCCTTCTCCCTACGAATACTTATGGCTACACCTTC. It translates to CASSLLPTNTYGYTF.

This chain uses TRBV28 with TRBJ2-1; the D gene is possibly TRBD2 (7 bases). Germline loops: CDR1 MDHEN, CDR2 SYDVKM. This CDR3 is built from 15 residues. Trimming took 1 base from V and 7 from J, leaving 14 bases between them. The CDR3 nucleotides read TGTGCCAGCAGTTTATCAAGGGGGGGCGGGAATGAGCAGTTCTTC. This translates into CASSLSRGGGNEQFF. The entire variable domain, with the rest obtained from reference TRBV28 and TRBJ2-1, is as follows: DVKVTQSSRYLVKRTGEKVFLECVQDMDHENMFWYRQDPGLGLRLIYFSYDVKMKEKGDIPEGYSVSREKKERFSLILESASTNQTSMYLCASSLSRGGGNEQFFGPGTRLTVL.

The V gene is TRBV7-8, the J gene TRBJ2-5, with D possibly TRBD2 on 6 matching bases. CDR1 is SGHVS and CDR2 is FQNEAQ in the germline V gene. Trimming removed 0 bases at V and 5 bases at J, with 25 bases between. This CDR3 region has 19 residues. CDR3 sequence reads: CASSLALRGAPYSRETQYF. Here the CDR3 DNA reads TGTGCCAGCAGCTTAGCCCTTCGCGGGGCCCCCTATAGCCGCGAGACCCAGTACTTC. The full variable domain, rest sourced from reference TRBV7-8 and TRBJ2-5, is GAGVSQSPRYKVAKRGQDVALRCDPISGHVSLFWYQQALGQGPEFLTYFQNEAQLDKSGLPSDRFFAERPEGSVSTLKIQRTQQEDSAVYLCASSLALRGAPYSRETQYFGPGTRLLVL.

The V call is TRBV27, the J call TRBJ2-6; TRBD2 is a possible D gene (5 bases). V was pared by 3 bases and J by 0 bases, with 18 bases between. Germline V lookup: CDR1 MNHEY, CDR2 SMNVEV (reference sequence). The CDR3 is 19 amino acids. CDR3 protein: CASSFLGLIGSSGANVLTF. The CDR3 bases are TGTGCCAGCAGTTTCCTCGGGTTGATTGGGAGCTCTGGGGCCAACGTCCTGACTTTC. The full variable domain, with the rest looked up from reference TRBV27 and TRBJ2-6, is EAQVTQNPRYLITVTGKKLTVTCSQNMNHEYMSWYRQDPGLGLRQIYYSMNVEVTDKGDVPEGYKVSRKEKRNFPLILESPSPNQTSLYFCASSFLGLIGSSGANVLTFGAGSRLTVL.

This chain links TRBV19 with TRBJ2-3; D gene unclear. Germline V gives CDR1 LNHDA, CDR2 SQIVND (reference sequence). CDR3 size: 15 residues. The V and J ends lost 5 bases and 0 bases respectively, with 12 bases between them. The CDR3 DNA reads TGTGCCAGTAGTGCGAGACTTGCTAGCACAGATACGCAGTATTTT. Translated, it gives CASSARLASTDTQYF.

CDR3 sequence: CASSGGLAVGELFF. CDR3 nucleotides: TGTGCCAGCAGTGGGGGACTAGCGGTCGGGGAGCTGTTTTTT. J is TRBJ2-2 and V is TRBV25-1, with TRBD2 matching 11 bases. CDR3 length: 14 residues. In germline, CDR1 is MGHDK, CDR2 SYGVNS. Unmatched junction bases numbered 2, after V lost 4 bases and J lost 7 bases.

The chain is built from TRBV19 and TRBJ1-5, with 7 bases identical to TRBD1. CDR1 LNHDA and CDR2 SQIVND come from the germline V gene (reference sequence). The V gene end was trimmed by 5 bases and the J gene end by 3 bases; junction bases not matched to a gene: 13. The CDR3 covers 17 residues. The CDR3 DNA reads as TGTGCCAGTAGTTGGGGCAGGGGGGACTTGTCCAATCAGCCCCAGCATTTT. Translating gives CASSWGRGDLSNQPQHF. Full variable domain (rest looked up from reference TRBV19 and TRBJ1-5): DGGITQSPKYLFRKEGQNVTLSCEQNLNHDAMYWYRQDPGQGLRLIYYSQIVNDFQKGDIAEGYSVSREKKESFPLTVTSAQKNPTAFYLCASSWGRGDLSNQPQHFGDGTRLSIL.

This clone was detected once. The chain uses TRBV9 and TRBJ1-1; TRBD1 agrees at 9 bases. J lost 0 bases, V lost 0 bases, and 3 bases had no gene match. The CDR3 is 16 amino acids. In germline, CDR1 is SGDLS, CDR2 YYNGEE. In DNA form, the CDR3 reads TGTGCCAGCAGCGTAGCGGGGACAGGGTTGAACACTGAAGCTTTCTTT. It specifies CASSVAGTGLNTEAFF.

This chain links TRBV7-9 with TRBJ1-5; TRBD1 aligns across 8 bases. With 5 bases clipped from V and 6 bases from J, the junction kept 15 bases outside the gene matches. The germline V gene has CDR1 SEHNR and CDR2 FQNEAQ (reference sequence). This CDR3 is built from 17 residues. CDR3 region: CASSHARETGDSQPQHF. The CDR3 DNA follows: TGTGCCAGCAGCCACGCCCGTGAGACAGGGGACAGTCAGCCCCAGCATTTT. The full variable domain, in which reference TRBV7-9 and TRBJ1-5 provide the parts outside the CDR3, is DTGVSQNPRHKITKRGQNVTFRCDPISEHNRLYWYRQTLGQGPEFLTYFQNEAQLEKSRLLSDRFSAERPKGSFSTLEIQRTEQGDSAMYLCASSHARETGDSQPQHFGDGTRLSIL.

CDR3 amino acids: CASSLRPARGSGQETQYF. The CDR3 DNA reads as TGTGCCAGCAGCTTACGACCCGCCCGAGGTAGCGGCCAAGAGACCCAGTACTTC. The gene calls are TRBV27 and TRBJ2-5; a possible D gene is TRBD2 (6 bases). Trimming stripped 6 bases from V and 1 base from J, with 24 bases between. Germline V CDR1 and CDR2: MNHEY, SMNVEV (reference sequence). The CDR3 is 18 residues long.

The rearrangement links TRBV5-1 to TRBJ2-5; TRBD2 agrees at 9 bases. J gave up 5 bases and V 0 bases, and 8 bases lay outside the gene matches. The CDR3 runs 16 residues. CDR1 is SGHRS and CDR2 is YFSETQ in the germline V gene. In nucleotides, the CDR3 is TGCGCCAGCAGCTTGGGTGTTAGCGGGAGAAGTGAGACCCAGTACTTC. This codes for CASSLGVSGRSETQYF.

The chain employs TRBV29-1 and TRBJ2-3; 8 nucleotides align to TRBD1. Trimming took 4 bases from V and 2 from J; bases not matched to a gene: 5. CDR1 is SQVTM, CDR2 ANQGSEA, per germline. CDR3 size: 14 residues. CDR3 coding DNA: TGCAGCGTTGGGCAGGGGGCGAACACAGATACGCAGTATTTT. Protein product: CSVGQGANTDTQYF.

The chain combines TRBV30 with TRBJ1-2, with a weak D call TRBD1 (6 bases). V was trimmed by 1 base and J by 7 bases, leaving 22 bases between them. Germline CDR1 is GTSNPN and CDR2 is SVGIG (reference sequence). This CDR3 has 16 residues. The CDR3 protein is CAWSDPGIRGALGYTF. The CDR3, as DNA: TGTGCCTGGAGTGACCCCGGTATTCGGGGGGCGCTTGGCTACACCTTC.

The chain has TRBV5-1 and TRBJ2-2; 10 bases are a match to TRBD1. Germline lookup yields CDR1 SGHRS and CDR2 YFSETQ. CDR3 length: 14 amino acids. Trimming removed 7 bases from V and 7 bases from J; junction bases left unmatched: 7. The CDR3 bases are TGCGCCAGCGGTCGACAGGGGGCCATCGGGGAGCTGTTTTTT. Translation gives CASGRQGAIGELFF.

The chain links TRBV7-9 to TRBJ1-1; D is possibly TRBD1 (5 bases). This CDR3 contains 13 residues. With 7 bases removed from V and 4 bases from J, the gap between germline ends came to 13 bases. Germline CDR1 and CDR2: SEHNR and FQNEAQ (reference sequence). The CDR3 sequence: CASTGGRGTEAFF. The CDR3 DNA follows: TGTGCCAGCACTGGGGGGAGAGGCACTGAAGCTTTCTTT.

The J gene is TRBJ2-4, the V gene TRBV9; D perhaps matches TRBD1 (7 bases). The germline CDR1 and CDR2 sequences are SGDLS and YYNGEE. V shed 4 bases and J shed 1 base, with 15 bases lying between them. The length of the CDR3 is 16 residues. The CDR3 region is CASSPTGRRAKNIQYF. In DNA, the CDR3 is TGTGCCAGCAGCCCGACAGGGAGGAGGGCCAAAAACATTCAGTACTTC. Full variable domain (outside the CDR3, taken from reference TRBV9 and TRBJ2-4): DSGVTQTPKHLITATGQRVTLRCSPRSGDLSVYWYQQSLDQGLQFLIQYYNGEERAKGNILERFSAQQFPDLHSELNLSSLELGDSALYFCASSPTGRRAKNIQYFGAGTRLSVL.